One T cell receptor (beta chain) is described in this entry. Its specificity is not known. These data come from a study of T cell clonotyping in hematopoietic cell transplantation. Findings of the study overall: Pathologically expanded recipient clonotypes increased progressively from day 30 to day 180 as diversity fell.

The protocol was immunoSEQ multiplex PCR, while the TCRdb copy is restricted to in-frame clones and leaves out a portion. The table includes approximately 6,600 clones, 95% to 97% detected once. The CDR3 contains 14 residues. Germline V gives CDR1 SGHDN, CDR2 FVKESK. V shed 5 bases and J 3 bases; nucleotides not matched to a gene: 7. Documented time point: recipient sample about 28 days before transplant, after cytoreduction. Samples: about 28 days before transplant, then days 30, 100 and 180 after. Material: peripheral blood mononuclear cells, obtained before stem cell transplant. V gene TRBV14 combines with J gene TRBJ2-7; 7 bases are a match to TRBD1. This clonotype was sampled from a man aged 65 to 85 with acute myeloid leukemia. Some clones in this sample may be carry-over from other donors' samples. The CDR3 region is CASSTGQNYYEQYF. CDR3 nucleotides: TGTGCCAGCAGCACGGGACAGAATTACTACGAGCAGTACTTC.